Following are 25 T cell receptor beta chains from one sample sequenced in a study of blood T cells in healthy people across ages. Combining a sample-barcoded 5' primer with a J-beta primer mix, a second PCR ran for about 7 to 11 cycles. MiXCR, applied by TCRdb to the 5' RACE reads, yields one record per CDR3 protein. The sample contains hundreds of thousands of distinct CDR3 sequences, approximately 60% of which appear only once. The specimen was blood. These TCRs come from a middle-aged man in good health.

The chain couples TRBV29-1 to TRBJ2-1, with 8 bases matching TRBD1. V was pared by 6 bases and J by 7 bases, with 2 bases of the junction left unmatched. This CDR3 contains 11 residues. Germline CDR1 and CDR2: SQVTM and ANQGSEA. The DNA for the CDR3 is TGCAGCGTGACAGGGGTGAATGAGCAGTTCTTC. Translation: CSVTGVNEQFF.

The chain recombines TRBV25-1 with TRBJ1-2, with 7 bases lining up with TRBD1. The CDR3 contains 15 residues. CDR1 is MGHDK and CDR2 is SYGVNS in the germline V gene. V shed 2 bases, J shed 4 bases, and the junction held 7 bases outside the gene matches. The CDR3 region has the DNA TGTGCCAGCAGTGAACGACGCCGGGACAGCTATGGCTACACCTTC. It specifies CASSERRRDSYGYTF.

This clonotype was counted a few times. The rearrangement joins TRBV9 to TRBJ2-3; possibly TRBD1 for D (6 bases). The CDR3 covers 15 residues. V lost 2 bases, J lost 4 bases, and 14 bases lay in between. Germline V gene lookup returns CDR1 SGDLS and CDR2 YYNGEE. CDR3 region: CASSVSLGGADTQYF. The CDR3 DNA reads as TGTGCCAGCAGCGTCTCCTTAGGGGGTGCAGATACGCAGTATTTT. Full variable domain (remainder filled in from reference TRBV9 and TRBJ2-3): DSGVTQTPKHLITATGQRVTLRCSPRSGDLSVYWYQQSLDQGLQFLIQYYNGEERAKGNILERFSAQQFPDLHSELNLSSLELGDSALYFCASSVSLGGADTQYFGPGTRLTVL.

The V gene is TRBV4-3, the J gene TRBJ2-7, with 9 bases fitting TRBD1. The CDR3 runs to 15 residues. The germline V gene has CDR1 LGHNA and CDR2 YSLEER. Trimming took 4 bases from V and 5 from J; bases not matched to a gene: 9. Written as DNA, the CDR3 is TGCGCCAGCAGCCCAGGGACAGGGTCATTCAACGAGCAGTACTTC. Its translation is CASSPGTGSFNEQYF.

This clonotype was counted a few times. This chain links TRBV6-5 with TRBJ2-7; no reliable D call. Germline values: CDR1 MNHEY, CDR2 SVGAGI. Deletions cut 6 bases from V and 0 bases from J, with 12 bases between. The CDR3 runs to 14 residues. The CDR3 sequence is CASSPRQASYEQYF. CDR3 nucleotide sequence: TGTGCCAGCAGCCCGAGGCAGGCCTCCTACGAGCAGTACTTC.

The chain is built from TRBV28 and TRBJ2-1; the D gene is possibly TRBD1 (5 bases). Deletions cut 5 bases from V and 3 bases from J, with 17 bases between. CDR1 and CDR2 from the germline V gene are MDHEN and SYDVKM. The CDR3 runs 16 residues. In nucleotides, the CDR3 is TGTGCCAGCAGTCTGCCCAGCCCAGGGCGCTACAATGAGCAGTTCTTC. This codes for CASSLPSPGRYNEQFF.

CDR3 in DNA: TGCAGCGTTCTACCGGTGGGCAGGGGCAACTACGAGCAGTACTTC. Encoded protein: CSVLPVGRGNYEQYF. The J gene is TRBJ2-7, the V gene TRBV29-1, with D perhaps matching TRBD1 (6 bases). V was pared by 5 bases and J by 3 bases, with 20 bases between. CDR3 size: 15 residues. The V gene's germline CDR1 is SQVTM and CDR2 ANQGSEA.

This sequence joins TRBV9 and TRBJ2-7; D perhaps matches TRBD2 (6 bases). CDR3 length: 14 residues. V lost 6 bases to trimming and J lost 4 bases, with 17 bases between them. Germline V gene data show CDR1 as SGDLS and CDR2 as YYNGEE. The CDR3 DNA reads TGTGCCAGCACCCCGGGTCGCGGGATGTACGAGCAGTACTTC. Translated: CASTPGRGMYEQYF.

With regard to this clonotype: Mismatch with germline at one junction end may stem from a read error. V usage is TRBV5-6 and J usage is TRBJ2-3; no firm D call. The CDR3 has 16 amino acids. Germline V lookup: CDR1 SGHDT, CDR2 YYEEEE. The CDR3, as DNA: TGTGCCAGCAGCTTGAGTGTAGAGTACGGCACAGATACGCGGTATTTT. This translates into CASSLSVEYGTDTRYF. The full variable domain, in which reference TRBV5-6 and TRBJ2-3 provide the parts outside the CDR3, is DAGVTQSPTHLIKTRGQQVTLRCSPKSGHDTVSWYQQALGQGPQFIFQYYEEEERQRGNFPDRFSGHQFPNYSSELNVNALLLGDSALYLCASSLSVEYGTDTRYFGPGTRLTVL.

Only a few counts were recorded for this clonotype. The V and J genes are TRBV7-9 and TRBJ1-1, with D perhaps TRBD1 (5 bases). The V and J ends lost 1 base and 1 base respectively, with 10 bases between them. Germline V gene lookup returns CDR1 SEHNR and CDR2 FQNEAQ (reference sequence). The CDR3 loop spans 15 amino acids. Written as DNA, the CDR3 is TGTGCCAGCAGCTTAGTAGGGGAGGGGAACACTGAAGCTTTCTTT. It translates to CASSLVGEGNTEAFF.

The rearrangement joins TRBV6-1 to TRBJ2-3; D gene uncertain. Germline loops: CDR1 MNHNS, CDR2 SASEGT. V shed 3 bases and J shed 0 bases, with 7 bases lying between them. CDR3 size: 14 residues. CDR3 in DNA: TGTGCCAGCAGTGAGGACCGAAGCACAGATACGCAGTATTTT. This sequence encodes CASSEDRSTDTQYF.

This clonotype was seen only a few times. J is TRBJ2-7 and V is TRBV7-2; D might be TRBD2 (6 bases). Trimming pared 4 bases from V and 6 bases from J, leaving 16 bases between. Germline CDR1 reads SGHTA; CDR2 reads FQGNSA. CDR3 size: 14 residues. CDR3 protein: CASSSSGTAREQYF. In nucleotides, the CDR3 is TGTGCCAGCAGCTCGTCCGGGACTGCACGCGAGCAGTACTTC.

The V gene is TRBV9, the J gene TRBJ1-6; D uncertain. This CDR3 contains 15 residues. Germline CDR1 and CDR2: SGDLS and YYNGEE. V was clipped by 4 bases and J by 7 bases, with 15 bases between them. Here the CDR3 DNA reads TGTGCCAGCAGCCCAAGGAGTGGGTTGAATTCACCCCTCCACTTT. This sequence encodes CASSPRSGLNSPLHF.

This clonotype was recorded once. The J gene is TRBJ2-5, the V gene TRBV28; 8 bases are shared with TRBD2. The J call is uncertain, as TRBJ2-7 better fits the DNA end. The V gene's germline CDR1 is MDHEN and CDR2 SYDVKM. This CDR3 comprises 14 residues. The CDR3 bases are TGTGCCAGCAGTCGAAGGGGGACTAGCTACGAGCAGTACTTC. It codes for CASSRRGTSYEQYF.

In its sample, this clonotype was seen a few times. The genes are TRBV24-1 and TRBJ2-5, with D uncertain. Germline V lookup: CDR1 KGHDR, CDR2 SFDVKD. V gave up 0 bases and J gave up 0 bases, with 7 bases separating them. The CDR3 loop spans 15 amino acids. In DNA, the CDR3 is TGTGCCACCAGTGATTTGCGAACAAACCAAGAGACCCAGTACTTC. Protein product: CATSDLRTNQETQYF.

On this clonotype itself: A read error is possible here, since a much larger clone lies one base away. The V and J genes are TRBV28 and TRBJ1-2; TRBD1 might be the D (6 bases). The CDR3 is 17 amino acids. Trimming took 5 bases from V and 6 from J, leaving 25 bases between them. From germline, CDR1 is MDHEN and CDR2 SYDVKM. The CDR3 region has the DNA TGTGCCAGCAGTCCCCATAGCTTTGGTTTAGGGGGTGATGGCTACACCTTC. Encoded protein: CASSPHSFGLGGDGYTF.

This clonotype was seen a few times. CDR3: CASSSLLFSGSREKQFF. For the CDR3, the DNA is TGTGCCAGCAGCTCACTACTGTTTAGCGGGAGTCGGGAGAAGCAGTTCTTC. This chain joins TRBV7-2 and TRBJ2-1; 9 positions agree with TRBD2. The CDR3 covers 17 residues. Trimming took 4 bases from V and 11 from J; bases not matched to a gene: 18. Germline V gene data show CDR1 as SGHTA and CDR2 as FQGNSA.

This clonotype has only a few counts. The J gene is TRBJ2-1, the V gene TRBV7-2, with TRBD1 identical over 7 bases. The trim removed 3 bases at V and 2 bases at J, leaving 4 bases unmatched. The CDR3 contains 15 residues. Germline V CDR1 and CDR2: SGHTA, FQGNSA. The CDR3 here is CASSFAGTAYNEQFF. CDR3 in DNA: TGTGCCAGCAGCTTTGCCGGGACAGCCTACAATGAGCAGTTCTTC. The full variable domain, with the rest looked up from reference TRBV7-2 and TRBJ2-1, is GAGVSQSPSNKVTEKGKDVELRCDPISGHTALYWYRQSLGQGLEFLIYFQGNSAPDKSGLPSDRFSAERTGGSVSTLTIQRTQQEDSAVYLCASSFAGTAYNEQFFGPGTRLTVL.

The chain links TRBV29-1 to TRBJ2-1; D possibly corresponds to TRBD2 (5 bases). This CDR3 is built from 13 residues. Germline V gives CDR1 SQVTM, CDR2 ANQGSEA. V dropped 8 bases and J dropped 7 bases, with 18 bases sitting between them. The DNA of the CDR3 is TGCAGCACCGAATCACCGACGGGAAATGAGCAGTTCTTC. Translated, it gives CSTESPTGNEQFF.

This chain connects TRBV5-1 to TRBJ2-7, with TRBD2 matching over 12 bases. The V segment lost 4 bases and the J segment 2 bases; nucleotides outside the gene matches: 13. Germline-derived CDR1 and CDR2 are SGHRS and YFSETQ. The CDR3 spans 18 residues. For the CDR3, the DNA is TGCGCCAGCAGCCGGCTAGCGGGAGGGAGTAAAACCCCCTACGAGCAGTACTTC. This gives the protein CASSRLAGGSKTPYEQYF.

The V gene is TRBV24-1, the J gene TRBJ2-1; weak D call: TRBD2 (7 bases). The V gene's germline CDR1 is KGHDR and CDR2 SFDVKD. V lost 3 bases and J lost 4, with 15 bases in between. The CDR3 spans 16 residues. In DNA, the CDR3 is TGTGCCACCAGTGATAGGGGGGAGGGCCGATACAATGAGCAGTTCTTC. As protein: CATSDRGEGRYNEQFF.

This clonotype was observed a single time. The V call is TRBV7-2, the J call TRBJ2-5, with D possibly matching TRBD1 (5 bases). CDR1 SGHTA and CDR2 FQGNSA come from the germline V gene. Trimming shortened V by 5 bases and J by 9 bases, and 13 bases separated the two germline ends. The CDR3 has 12 residues. CDR3 amino acids: CASSQGFRAQYF. Here the CDR3 DNA reads TGTGCCAGCAGCCAGGGATTCCGTGCCCAGTACTTC.

This clonotype was seen only once. The chain couples TRBV7-9 to TRBJ2-7, with TRBD2 matching 12 bases. There are 17 residues in the CDR3. V trimming: 1 base; J trimming: 7 bases; junction bases outside the gene matches: 11. Germline V gene lookup returns CDR1 SEHNR and CDR2 FQNEAQ (reference sequence). CDR3 nucleotide sequence: TGTGCCAGCAGCTTAGGACTAGCGGGGGAACCAGCTGGTGAGCAGTACTTC. Its translation: CASSLGLAGEPAGEQYF.

The chain recombines TRBV28 with TRBJ2-3; 10 bases align to TRBD1. The trim removed 5 bases at V and 3 bases at J, leaving 14 bases unmatched. CDR1 and CDR2 from the germline V gene are MDHEN and SYDVKM. The CDR3 spans 18 residues. In DNA form, the CDR3 reads TGTGCCAGCAGTCCAAGCCCGGGACAGGGGCCCGGGACAGATACGCAGTATTTT. As protein: CASSPSPGQGPGTDTQYF. The full variable domain, in which reference TRBV28 and TRBJ2-3 provide the parts outside the CDR3, is DVKVTQSSRYLVKRTGEKVFLECVQDMDHENMFWYRQDPGLGLRLIYFSYDVKMKEKGDIPEGYSVSREKKERFSLILESASTNQTSMYLCASSPSPGQGPGTDTQYFGPGTRLTVL.

This rearrangement joins TRBV9 to TRBJ2-5; D is possibly TRBD1 (5 bases). With 0 bases removed from V and 4 bases from J, the gap between germline ends came to 16 bases. The length of the CDR3 is 16 residues. Per the germline V gene, CDR1 is SGDLS and CDR2 is YYNGEE. CDR3 DNA sequence: TGTGCCAGCAGCGTAGGAACAGGAGTGGGATCAGAGACCCAGTACTTC. Its translation is CASSVGTGVGSETQYF.